The source of this TCR beta chain is a study of CD8 T cells in Susac syndrome. Study-wide context: When their blood was taken, the Susac syndrome patients had either not yet had any therapy, were taking corticosteroids, or were taking intravenous immunoglobulin alone.

RNA was extracted with the RNeasy kit, and a quantity of roughly 0.45 to 1 ug was reverse transcribed using random hexamers. Each CDR3 protein is one row after TCRdb ran MiXCR on the immunoSEQ multiplex PCR reads. Of about 77,000 distinct CDR3 sequences listed, under 95% are singletons. Germline V gene data show CDR1 as KGHSH and CDR2 as LQKENI. V lost 6 bases and J lost 8, with 20 bases in between. The CDR3 extends over 14 amino acids. Sequencing was carried out using CD4+ T cells from PBMCs. The J gene is TRBJ2-7, the V gene TRBV18; D unclear. The TCR comes from a human donor with Susac syndrome. The CDR3 protein is CASSPPRPALQQYF. CDR3 nucleotides: TGTGCCAGCTCGCCTCCACGTCCGGCTCTCCAGCAGTACTTC.